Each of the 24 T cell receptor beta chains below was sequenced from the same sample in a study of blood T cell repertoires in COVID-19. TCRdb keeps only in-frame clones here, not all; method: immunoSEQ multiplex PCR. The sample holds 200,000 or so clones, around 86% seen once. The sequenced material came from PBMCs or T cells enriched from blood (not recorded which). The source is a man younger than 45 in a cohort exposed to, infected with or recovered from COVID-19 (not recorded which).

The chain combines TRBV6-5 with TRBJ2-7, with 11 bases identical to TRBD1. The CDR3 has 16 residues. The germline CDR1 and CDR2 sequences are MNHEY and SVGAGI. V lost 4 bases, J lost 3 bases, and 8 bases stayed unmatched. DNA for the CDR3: TGTGCCAGCAGTTGGGGGCGGACAGGGGGCTACTACGAGCAGTACTTC. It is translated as CASSWGRTGGYYEQYF.

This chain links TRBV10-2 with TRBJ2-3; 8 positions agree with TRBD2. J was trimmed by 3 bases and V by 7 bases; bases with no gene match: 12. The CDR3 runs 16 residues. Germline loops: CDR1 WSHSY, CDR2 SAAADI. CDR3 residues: CASKGLAGPATDTQYF. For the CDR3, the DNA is TGCGCCAGCAAGGGGTTAGCGGGACCAGCAACAGATACGCAGTATTTT.

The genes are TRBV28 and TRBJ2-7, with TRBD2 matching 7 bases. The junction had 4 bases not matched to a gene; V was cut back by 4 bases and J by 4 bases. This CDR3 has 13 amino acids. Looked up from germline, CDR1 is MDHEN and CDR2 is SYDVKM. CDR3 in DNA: TGTGCCAGCAGTTACCAGGGAGGGTACGAGCAGTACTTC. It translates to CASSYQGGYEQYF.

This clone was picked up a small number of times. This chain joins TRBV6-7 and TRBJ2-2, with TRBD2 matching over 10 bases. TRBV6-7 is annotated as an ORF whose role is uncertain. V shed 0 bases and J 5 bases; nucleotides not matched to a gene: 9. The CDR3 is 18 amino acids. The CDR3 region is CASSYSPPSGRRTGELFF. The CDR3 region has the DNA TGTGCCAGCAGTTACTCCCCCCCTAGCGGGAGAAGAACCGGGGAGCTGTTTTTT.

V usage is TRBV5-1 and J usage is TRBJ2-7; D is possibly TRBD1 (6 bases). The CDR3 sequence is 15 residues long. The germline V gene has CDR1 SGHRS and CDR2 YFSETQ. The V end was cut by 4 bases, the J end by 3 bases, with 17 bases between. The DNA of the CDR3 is TGCGCCAGCAGCGTAGAAGACAGGACTGACTACGAGCAGTACTTC. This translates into CASSVEDRTDYEQYF.

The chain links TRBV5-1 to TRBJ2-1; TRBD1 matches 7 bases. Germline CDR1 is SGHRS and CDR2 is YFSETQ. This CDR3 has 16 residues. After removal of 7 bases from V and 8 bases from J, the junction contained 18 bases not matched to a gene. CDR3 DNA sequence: TGCGCCAGCGCGCGCGCAGGGACAGTCCCTTCAGATGAGCAGTTCTTC. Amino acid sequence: CASARAGTVPSDEQFF.

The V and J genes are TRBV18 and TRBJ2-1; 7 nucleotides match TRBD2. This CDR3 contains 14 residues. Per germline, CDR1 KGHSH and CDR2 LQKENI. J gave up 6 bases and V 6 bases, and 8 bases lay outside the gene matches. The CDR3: CASSTSGVGNEQFF. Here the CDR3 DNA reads TGTGCCAGCTCTACCAGCGGGGTCGGCAATGAGCAGTTCTTC.

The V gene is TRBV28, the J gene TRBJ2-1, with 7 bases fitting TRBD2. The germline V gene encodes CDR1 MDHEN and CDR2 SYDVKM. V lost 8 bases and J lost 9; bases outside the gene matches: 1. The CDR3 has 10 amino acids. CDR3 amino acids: CASGRAEQFF. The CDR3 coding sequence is TGTGCCAGCGGGAGGGCTGAGCAGTTCTTC.

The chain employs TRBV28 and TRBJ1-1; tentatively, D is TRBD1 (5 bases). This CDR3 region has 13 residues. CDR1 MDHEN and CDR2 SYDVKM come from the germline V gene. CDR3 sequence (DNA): TGTGCGTCTTGTATTGGAACAGGTGGGTTGGCTTTCTTT. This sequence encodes CASCIGTGGLAFF.

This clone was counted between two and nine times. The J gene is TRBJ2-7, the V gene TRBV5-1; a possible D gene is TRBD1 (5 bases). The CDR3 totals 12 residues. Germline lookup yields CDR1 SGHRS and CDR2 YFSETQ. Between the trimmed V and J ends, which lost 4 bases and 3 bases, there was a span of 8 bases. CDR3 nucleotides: TGCGCCAGCAGCCTACAGGACTACGAGCAGTACTTC. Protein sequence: CASSLQDYEQYF. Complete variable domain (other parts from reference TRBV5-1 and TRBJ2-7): KAGVTQTPRYLIKTRGQQVTLSCSPISGHRSVSWYQQTPGQGLQFLFEYFSETQRNKGNFPGRFSGRQFSNSRSEMNVSTLELGDSALYLCASSLQDYEQYFGPGTRLTVT.

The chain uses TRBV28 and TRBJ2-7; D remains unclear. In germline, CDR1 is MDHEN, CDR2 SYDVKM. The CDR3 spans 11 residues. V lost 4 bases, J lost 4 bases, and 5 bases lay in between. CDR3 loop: CASSSIYEQYF. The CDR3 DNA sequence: TGTGCCAGCAGTTCCATTTACGAGCAGTACTTC.

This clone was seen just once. CDR3 nucleotides: TGTGCCAGCAACGACGGGAGGGCCCTGATCTACGAGCAGTACTTC. This translates into CASNDGRALIYEQYF. The chain has TRBV7-2 and TRBJ2-7; the match to TRBD2 covers 8 bases. Germline loops: CDR1 SGHTA, CDR2 FQGNSA. CDR3 size: 15 residues. Losses at the gene ends were 7 bases for V and 3 bases for J; bases not matched to a gene: 11.

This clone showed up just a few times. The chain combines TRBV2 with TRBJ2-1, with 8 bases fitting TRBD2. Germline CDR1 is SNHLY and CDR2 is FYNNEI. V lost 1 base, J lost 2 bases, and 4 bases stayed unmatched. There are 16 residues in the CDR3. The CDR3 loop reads CASSEGAGGPYNEQFF. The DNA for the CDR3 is TGTGCCAGCAGTGAAGGCGCGGGAGGCCCCTACAATGAGCAGTTCTTC.

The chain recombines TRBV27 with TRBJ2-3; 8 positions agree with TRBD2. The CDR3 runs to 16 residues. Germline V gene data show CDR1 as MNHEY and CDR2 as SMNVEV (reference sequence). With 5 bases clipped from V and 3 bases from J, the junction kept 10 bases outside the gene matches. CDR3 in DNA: TGTGCCAGCAGTCTAACGACTAGCGTTATGACAGATACGCAGTATTTT. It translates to CASSLTTSVMTDTQYF.

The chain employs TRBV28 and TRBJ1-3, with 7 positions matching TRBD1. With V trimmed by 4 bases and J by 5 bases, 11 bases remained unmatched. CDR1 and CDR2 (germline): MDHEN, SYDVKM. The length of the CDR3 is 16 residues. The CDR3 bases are TGTGCCAGCAGTTCCCTAGGTGCGACAGGGCGAAACACCATATATTTT. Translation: CASSSLGATGRNTIYF.

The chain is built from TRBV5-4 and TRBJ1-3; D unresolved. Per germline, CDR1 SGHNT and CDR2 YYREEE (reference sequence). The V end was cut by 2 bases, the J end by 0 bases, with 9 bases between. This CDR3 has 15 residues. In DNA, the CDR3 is TGTGCCAGCAGCTTTTTCGAGAGCTCTGGAAACACCATATATTTT. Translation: CASSFFESSGNTIYF.

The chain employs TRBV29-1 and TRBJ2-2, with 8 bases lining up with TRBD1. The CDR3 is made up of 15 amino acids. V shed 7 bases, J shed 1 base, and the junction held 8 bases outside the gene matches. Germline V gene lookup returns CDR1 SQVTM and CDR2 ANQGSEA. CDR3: CSASDRGGNTGELFF. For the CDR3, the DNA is TGCAGCGCCTCCGACAGGGGAGGGAACACCGGGGAGCTGTTTTTT.

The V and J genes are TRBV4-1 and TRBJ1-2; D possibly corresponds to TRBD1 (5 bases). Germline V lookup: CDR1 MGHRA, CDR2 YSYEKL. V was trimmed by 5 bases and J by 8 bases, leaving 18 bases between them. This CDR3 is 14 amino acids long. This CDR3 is CASSSRGTERGYTF. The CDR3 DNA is TGCGCCAGCAGCTCGCGGGGGACGGAGAGGGGCTACACCTTC.

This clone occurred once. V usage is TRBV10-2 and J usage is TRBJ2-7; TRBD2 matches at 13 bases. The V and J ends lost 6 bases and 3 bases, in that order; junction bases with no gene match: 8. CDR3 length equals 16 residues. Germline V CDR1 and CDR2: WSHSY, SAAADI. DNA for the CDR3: TGCGCCAGCAGGGAACTAGCGGGAGGGCGTAGCTACGAGCAGTACTTC. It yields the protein CASRELAGGRSYEQYF.

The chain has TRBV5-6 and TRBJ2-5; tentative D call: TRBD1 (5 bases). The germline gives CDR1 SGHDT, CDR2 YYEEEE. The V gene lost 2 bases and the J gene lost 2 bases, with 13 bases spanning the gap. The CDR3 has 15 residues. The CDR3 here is CASSLGAGLQETQYF. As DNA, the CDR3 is TGTGCCAGCAGCTTAGGGGCCGGATTACAAGAGACCCAGTACTTC.

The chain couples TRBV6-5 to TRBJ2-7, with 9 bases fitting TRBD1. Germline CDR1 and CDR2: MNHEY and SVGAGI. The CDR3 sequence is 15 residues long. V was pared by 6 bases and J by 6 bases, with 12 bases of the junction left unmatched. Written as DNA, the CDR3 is TGTGCCAGCAGACCCTCGGGACAGGGTCGGCGCGAGCAGTACTTC. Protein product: CASRPSGQGRREQYF.

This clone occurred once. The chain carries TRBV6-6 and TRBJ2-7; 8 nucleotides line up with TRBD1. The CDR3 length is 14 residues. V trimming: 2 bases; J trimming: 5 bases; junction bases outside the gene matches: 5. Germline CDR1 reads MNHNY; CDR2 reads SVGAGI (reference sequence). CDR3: CASSYGQGAHEQYF. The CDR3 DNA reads TGTGCCAGCAGTTACGGTCAGGGGGCCCACGAGCAGTACTTC.

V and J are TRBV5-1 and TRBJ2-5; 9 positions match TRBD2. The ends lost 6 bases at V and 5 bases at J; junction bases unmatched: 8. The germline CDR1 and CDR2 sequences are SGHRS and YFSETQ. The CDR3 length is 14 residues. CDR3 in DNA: TGCGCCAGCACCGTAGCGGGAGTGTTGGAGACCCAGTACTTC. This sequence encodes CASTVAGVLETQYF.

CDR3: CASSGTGPGANVLTF. CDR3 DNA sequence: TGCGCCAGCAGTGGCACAGGACCTGGGGCCAACGTCCTGACTTTC. The chain combines TRBV10-2 with TRBJ2-6; D might be TRBD1 (5 bases). V gave up 4 bases and J gave up 2 bases, with 9 bases separating them. The V gene's germline CDR1 is WSHSY and CDR2 SAAADI. The CDR3 is made up of 15 amino acids.